The present TCR beta chain was sequenced within a study of T-cell memory formation after mild COVID-19. This clonotype occurred a few times. From the 5' RACE reads, TCRdb called clonotypes with MiXCR, one entry per CDR3 protein. The sample holds 500,000 to 650,000 distinct CDR3 sequences; roughly 20% are singletons and the top ten take roughly 8.1%. V shed 5 bases and J shed 2 bases, with 11 bases lying between them. CDR1 is LNHDA, CDR2 SQIVND, per germline (reference sequence). This CDR3 contains 14 residues. The origin of this receptor is an adult woman who had mild COVID-19 (a few samples of this study predate the infection). Cell type and time point are not known. The specimen sequenced was PBMCs or a T cell subset sorted from them (not recorded which). The chain links TRBV19 to TRBJ2-3, with a tentative D call TRBD1 (6 bases). The CDR3 protein is CASSPGQLTDTQYF. CDR3 DNA sequence: TGTGCCAGTAGTCCGGGACAACTCACAGATACGCAGTATTTT.